These T cell receptor beta chains were read from a single sample in a study of neurological immune-mediated disorders. One entry per CDR3 protein, called by TCRdb with MiXCR from the 5' RACE reads. This sample has over 65,000 distinct CDR3 sequences, with about 9.7% found just once. Sequences were obtained from PBMCs. These receptors were taken from a man in his fifties or sixties in good health. The CDR3 runs from the conserved cysteine through the conserved F or W. Fields, in order: CDR3 protein, CDR3 DNA, D gene, J gene, clone size, V gene. The D gene is left open where the match is weak. The listing skips clone size in some rows; elsewhere it reads once, few, many or a size class.

CASSQGNGRANYGYTF,TGCGCCAGCAGCCAAGGGAATGGACGGGCCAACTATGGCTACACCTTC,NA,TRBJ1-2,many,TRBV4-1
CASSLSRTSGNSYNEQFF,TGTGCCAGCAGTCTCTCGCGGACTAGCGGAAACTCCTACAATGAGCAGTTCTTC,TRBD2,TRBJ2-1,many,TRBV12-3/TRBV12-4
CASSQESLDWYTGELFF,TGTGCCAGCAGCCAAGAGTCTTTAGACTGGTACACCGGGGAGCTGTTTTTT,NA,TRBJ2-2,many,TRBV4-2
CASSSPSGRAPRQFF,TGTGCCAGCAGTTCCCCCAGCGGGAGGGCCCCTCGTCAGTTCTTC,TRBD2,TRBJ2-1,many,TRBV12-3/TRBV12-4
CASSVEGRTDTQYF,TGTGCCAGCAGCGTAGAGGGGCGCACAGATACGCAGTATTTT,NA,TRBJ2-3,many,TRBV9
CASTPAAVRETQYF,TGTGCCAGCACCCCCGCTGCCGTCCGGGAGACCCAGTACTTC,NA,TRBJ2-5,few,TRBV11-2
CASSRERGRGQPQHF,TGTGCCAGCAGTCGAGAAAGGGGGCGAGGACAGCCCCAGCATTTT,TRBD1,TRBJ1-5,many,TRBV12-3/TRBV12-4
CSARDGSLGTVSNTEAFF,TGCAGTGCTAGAGATGGGAGCTTAGGAACAGTTTCGAACACTGAAGCTTTCTTT,NA,TRBJ1-1,many,TRBV20-1
CASSFFLALQSGTQYF,TGTGCCAGCAGCTTCTTTCTAGCGCTACAGAGCGGTACGCAGTATTTT,NA,TRBJ2-3,NA,TRBV5-4
CSVEDTGGEQYF,TGCAGCGTTGAAGATACAGGTGGCGAGCAGTACTTC,NA,TRBJ2-7,many,TRBV29-1
CATSDGPRPQHF,TGTGCCACCAGTGATGGACCCCGTCCCCAGCATTTT,NA,TRBJ1-5,many,TRBV24-1
CASSLQGDTEAFF,TGTGCCAGCAGTCTACAGGGTGACACTGAAGCTTTCTTT,NA,TRBJ1-1,many,TRBV6-1
CSASLQFLQTNSPLHF,TGCAGTGCTTCTCTACAGTTTCTCCAAACAAATTCACCCCTCCACTTT,NA,TRBJ1-6,many,TRBV20-1
CAWASGSFPYEQYF,TGTGCCTGGGCTAGCGGGAGTTTCCCCTACGAGCAGTACTTC,TRBD2,TRBJ2-7,many,TRBV28
CASTLGPQQDTQYF,TGTGCCAGCACACTCGGCCCCCAACAGGACACGCAGTATTTT,NA,TRBJ2-3,many,TRBV5-5
CASSVASGQYNEQFF,TGTGCCAGCAGCGTAGCTAGCGGACAGTACAATGAGCAGTTCTTC,NA,TRBJ2-1,many,TRBV9
CAISPRDRDHEQYF,TGTGCCATCAGTCCCCGGGACAGGGACCACGAGCAGTACTTC,TRBD1,TRBJ2-7,many,TRBV10-3
CSALRLAGGSETQYF,TGCAGTGCTCTCCGACTAGCGGGGGGTAGTGAGACCCAGTACTTC,TRBD2,TRBJ2-5,many,TRBV20-1
CASSPPWASLPDTQYF,TGTGCCAGCTCACCACCGTGGGCTAGCCTACCAGATACGCAGTATTTT,NA,TRBJ2-3,NA,TRBV18
CASYRGPLQETQYF,TGCGCCAGTTACAGGGGACCTCTCCAAGAGACCCAGTACTTC,TRBD1,TRBJ2-5,many,TRBV5-1
CASSLDLGGATEAFF,TGTGCCAGCAGCTTAGATTTAGGGGGGGCCACTGAAGCTTTCTTT,NA,TRBJ1-1,many,TRBV7-2
CSAQGPYEQYF,TGCAGTGCTCAGGGTCCATACGAGCAGTACTTC,NA,TRBJ2-7,NA,TRBV20-1